Described below is a single T cell receptor beta chain sequence and its context. Its target is not known. These data are taken from a study of Ad26.COV2.S vaccination and SARS-CoV-2 variants. Overall study findings and caveats: Compared with placebo recipients, vaccine recipients had higher spike-specific TCR breadth. Measures of TCR breadth and depth may have fallen short of total T cell responses. CD8+ and CD4+ T cells specific for spike reportedly responded with substantial breadth after vaccination.

The table came from immunoSEQ multiplex PCR; TCRdb's copy has only in-frame clones and leaves some out. The data contain more than 150,000 clones, around nine tenths of them singletons. Trimming removed 0 bases from V and 3 bases from J, with 9 bases in between. The germline CDR1 and CDR2 sequences are MNHEY and SVGAGI. The CDR3 is 16 amino acids. The TCR originated in a human donor who had recovered from COVID-19. The chain links TRBV6-5 to TRBJ1-6; no definite D call. The sample consisted of peripheral blood, taken after recovery from COVID-19. The CDR3 loop is CASSYSPGNYNSPLHF. CDR3 nucleotide sequence: TGTGCCAGCAGTTACTCCCCCGGGAACTATAATTCACCCCTCCACTTT.